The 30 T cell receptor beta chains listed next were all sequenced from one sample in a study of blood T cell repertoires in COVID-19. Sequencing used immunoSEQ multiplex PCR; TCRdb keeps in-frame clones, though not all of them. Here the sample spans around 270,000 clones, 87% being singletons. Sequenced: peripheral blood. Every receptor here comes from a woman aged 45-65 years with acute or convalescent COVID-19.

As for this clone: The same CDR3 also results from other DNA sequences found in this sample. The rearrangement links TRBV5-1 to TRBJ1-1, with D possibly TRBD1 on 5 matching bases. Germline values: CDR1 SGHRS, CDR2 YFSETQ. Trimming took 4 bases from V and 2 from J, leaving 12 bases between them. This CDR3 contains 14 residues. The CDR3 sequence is CASSPSTANTEAFF. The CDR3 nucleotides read TGCGCCAGCAGCCCCTCGACAGCTAACACTGAAGCTTTCTTT.

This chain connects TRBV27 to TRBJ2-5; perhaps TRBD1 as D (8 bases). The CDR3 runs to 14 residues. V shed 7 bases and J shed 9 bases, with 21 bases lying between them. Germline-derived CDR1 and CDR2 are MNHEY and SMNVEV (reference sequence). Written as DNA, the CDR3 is TGTGCCAGCATCCCACGGCAGGGGGCGGGGGCCCAGTACTTC. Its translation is CASIPRQGAGAQYF.

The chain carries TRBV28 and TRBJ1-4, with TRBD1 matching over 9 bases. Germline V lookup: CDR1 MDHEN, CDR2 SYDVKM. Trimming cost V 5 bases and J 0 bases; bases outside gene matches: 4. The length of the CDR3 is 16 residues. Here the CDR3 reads CASSPRQGATNEKLFF. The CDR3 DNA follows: TGTGCCAGCAGTCCTAGACAGGGGGCAACTAATGAAAAACTGTTTTTT.

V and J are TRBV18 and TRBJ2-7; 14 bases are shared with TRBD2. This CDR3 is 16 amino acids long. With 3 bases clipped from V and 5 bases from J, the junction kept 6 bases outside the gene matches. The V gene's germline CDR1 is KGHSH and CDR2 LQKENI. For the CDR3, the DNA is TGTGCCAGCTCACCCACTGGGACTAGCGGGAGAAACGAGCAGTACTTC. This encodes CASSPTGTSGRNEQYF.

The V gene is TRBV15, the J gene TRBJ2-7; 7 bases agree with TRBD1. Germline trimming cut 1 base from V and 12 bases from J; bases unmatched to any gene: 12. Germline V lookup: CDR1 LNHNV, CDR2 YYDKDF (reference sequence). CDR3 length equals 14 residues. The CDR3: CATSRGQGDPLGYF. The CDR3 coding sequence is TGTGCCACCAGCAGAGGACAGGGAGACCCCTTGGGGTACTTC.

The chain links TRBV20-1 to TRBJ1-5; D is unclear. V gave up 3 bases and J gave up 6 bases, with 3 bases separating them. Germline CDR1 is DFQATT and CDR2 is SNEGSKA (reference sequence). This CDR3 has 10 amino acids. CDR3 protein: CSASLQPQHF. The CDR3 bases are TGCAGTGCTAGTCTTCAGCCCCAGCATTTT.

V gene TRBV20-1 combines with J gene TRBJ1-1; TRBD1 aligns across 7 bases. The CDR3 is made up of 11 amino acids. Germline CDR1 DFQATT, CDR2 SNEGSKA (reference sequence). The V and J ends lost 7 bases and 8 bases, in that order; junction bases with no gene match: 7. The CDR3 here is CSGYDREEAFF. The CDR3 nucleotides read TGCAGTGGATACGACAGGGAAGAAGCTTTCTTT.

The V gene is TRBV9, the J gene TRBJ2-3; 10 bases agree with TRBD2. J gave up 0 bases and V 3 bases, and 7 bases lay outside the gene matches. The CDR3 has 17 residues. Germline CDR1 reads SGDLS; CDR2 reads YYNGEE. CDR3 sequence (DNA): TGTGCCAGCAGCGCGGAGGGACTAGCGCTAAGCACAGATACGCAGTATTTT. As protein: CASSAEGLALSTDTQYF.

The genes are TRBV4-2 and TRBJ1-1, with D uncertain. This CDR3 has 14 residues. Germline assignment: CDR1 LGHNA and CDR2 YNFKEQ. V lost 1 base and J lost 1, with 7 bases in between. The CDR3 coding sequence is TGTGCCAGCAGCCAAGTTACAGCGAACACTGAAGCTTTCTTT. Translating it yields CASSQVTANTEAFF.

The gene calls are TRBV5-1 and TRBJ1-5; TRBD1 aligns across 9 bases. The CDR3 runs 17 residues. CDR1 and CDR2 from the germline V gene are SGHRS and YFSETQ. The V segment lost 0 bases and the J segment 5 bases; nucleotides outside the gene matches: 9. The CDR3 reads CASSLEPPGQGYQPQHF. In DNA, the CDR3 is TGCGCCAGCAGCTTGGAACCCCCGGGACAGGGTTATCAGCCCCAGCATTTT.

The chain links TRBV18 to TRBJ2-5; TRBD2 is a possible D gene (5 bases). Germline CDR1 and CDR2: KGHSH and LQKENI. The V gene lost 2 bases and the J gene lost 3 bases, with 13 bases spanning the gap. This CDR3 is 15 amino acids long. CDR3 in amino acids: CASSPIAGPEETQYF. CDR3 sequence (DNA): TGTGCCAGCTCACCAATCGCGGGTCCGGAAGAGACCCAGTACTTC.

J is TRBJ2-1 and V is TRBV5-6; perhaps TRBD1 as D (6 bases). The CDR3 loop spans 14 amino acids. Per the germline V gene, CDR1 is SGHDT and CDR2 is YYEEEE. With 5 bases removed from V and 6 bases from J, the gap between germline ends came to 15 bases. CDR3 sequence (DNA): TGTGCCAGCAGGGCGGGTCCAGGGGTCAATGAGCAGTTCTTC. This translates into CASRAGPGVNEQFF.

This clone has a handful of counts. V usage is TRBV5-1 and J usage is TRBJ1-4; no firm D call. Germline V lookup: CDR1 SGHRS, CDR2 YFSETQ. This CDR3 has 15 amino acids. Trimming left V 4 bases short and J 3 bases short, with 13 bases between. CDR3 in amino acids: CASSAQATSNEKLFF. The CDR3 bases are TGCGCCAGCAGCGCGCAGGCTACTTCTAATGAAAAACTGTTTTTT.

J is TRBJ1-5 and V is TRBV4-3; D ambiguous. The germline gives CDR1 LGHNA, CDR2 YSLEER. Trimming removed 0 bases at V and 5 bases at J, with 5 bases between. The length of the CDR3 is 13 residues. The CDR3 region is CASSQDLDQPQHF. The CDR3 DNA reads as TGCGCCAGCAGCCAAGATTTAGATCAGCCCCAGCATTTT.

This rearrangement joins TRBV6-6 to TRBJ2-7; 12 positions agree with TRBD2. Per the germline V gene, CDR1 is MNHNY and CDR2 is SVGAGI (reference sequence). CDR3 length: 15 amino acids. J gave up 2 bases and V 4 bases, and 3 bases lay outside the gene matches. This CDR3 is CASSFRLAGAYEQYF. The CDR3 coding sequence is TGTGCCAGCAGTTTCCGACTAGCGGGGGCCTACGAGCAGTACTTC.

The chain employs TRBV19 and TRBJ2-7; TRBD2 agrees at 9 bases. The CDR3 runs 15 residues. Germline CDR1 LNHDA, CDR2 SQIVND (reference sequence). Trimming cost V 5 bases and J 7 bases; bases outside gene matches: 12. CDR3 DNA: TGTGCCAGTAGTGTCGCTAGCGGGACCCCTAGGGAGCAGTACTTC. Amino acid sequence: CASSVASGTPREQYF.

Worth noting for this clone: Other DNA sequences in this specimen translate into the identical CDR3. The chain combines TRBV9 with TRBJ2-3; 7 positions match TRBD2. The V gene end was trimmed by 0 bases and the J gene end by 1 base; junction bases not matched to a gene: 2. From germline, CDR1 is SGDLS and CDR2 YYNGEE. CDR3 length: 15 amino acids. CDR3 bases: TGTGCCAGCAGCGTAGGAAGCGGGGGCACAGATACGCAGTATTTT. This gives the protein CASSVGSGGTDTQYF.

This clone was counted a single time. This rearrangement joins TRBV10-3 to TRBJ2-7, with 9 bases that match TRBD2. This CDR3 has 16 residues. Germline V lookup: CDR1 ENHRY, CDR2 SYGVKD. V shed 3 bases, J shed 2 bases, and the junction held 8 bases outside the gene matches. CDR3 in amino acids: CAISDQTSGVPYEQYF. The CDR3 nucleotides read TGTGCCATCAGTGACCAGACTAGCGGAGTCCCCTACGAGCAGTACTTC.

The CDR3 sequence is CASQRQGGLYEQYF. The CDR3 DNA sequence: TGTGCCAGCCAACGACAGGGAGGCCTCTACGAGCAGTACTTC. The chain is built from TRBV19 and TRBJ2-7, with D possibly being TRBD1 (7 bases). This CDR3 comprises 14 residues. V was trimmed by 9 bases and J by 3 bases, leaving 18 bases between them. Germline values: CDR1 LNHDA, CDR2 SQIVND (reference sequence).

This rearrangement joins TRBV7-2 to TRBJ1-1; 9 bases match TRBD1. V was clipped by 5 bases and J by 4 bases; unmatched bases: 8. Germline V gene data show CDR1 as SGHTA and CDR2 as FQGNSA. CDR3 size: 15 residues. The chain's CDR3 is CASSAGTGWGTEAFF. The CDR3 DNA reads TGTGCCAGCAGCGCCGGGACAGGGTGGGGCACTGAAGCTTTCTTT.

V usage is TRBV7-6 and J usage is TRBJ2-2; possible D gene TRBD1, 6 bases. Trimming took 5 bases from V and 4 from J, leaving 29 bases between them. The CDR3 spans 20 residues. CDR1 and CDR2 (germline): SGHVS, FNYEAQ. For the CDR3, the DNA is TGTGCCAGCAGCCCATTACCCCCTACCCCAGGGGTGGTCGTCACCGGGGAGCTGTTTTTT. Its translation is CASSPLPPTPGVVVTGELFF.

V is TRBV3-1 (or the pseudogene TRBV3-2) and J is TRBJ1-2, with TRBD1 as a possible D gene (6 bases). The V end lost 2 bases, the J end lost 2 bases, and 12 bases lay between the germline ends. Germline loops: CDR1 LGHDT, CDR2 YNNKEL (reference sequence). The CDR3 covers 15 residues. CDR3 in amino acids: CASSQSYRVNYGYTF. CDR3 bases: TGTGCCAGCAGCCAATCGTACAGGGTAAACTATGGCTACACCTTC.

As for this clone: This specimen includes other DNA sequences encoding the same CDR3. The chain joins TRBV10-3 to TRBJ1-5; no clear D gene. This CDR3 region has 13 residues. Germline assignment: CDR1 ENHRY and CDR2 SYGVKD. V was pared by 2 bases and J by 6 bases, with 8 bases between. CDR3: CAISEPGGQPQHF. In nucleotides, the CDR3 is TGTGCCATCAGTGAGCCGGGAGGTCAGCCCCAGCATTTT.

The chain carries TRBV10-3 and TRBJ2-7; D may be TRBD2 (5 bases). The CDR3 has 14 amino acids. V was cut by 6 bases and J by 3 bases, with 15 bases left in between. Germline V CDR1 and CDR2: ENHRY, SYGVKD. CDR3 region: CAIRDSEIHYEQYF. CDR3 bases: TGTGCCATCAGGGATAGCGAGATCCACTACGAGCAGTACTTC.

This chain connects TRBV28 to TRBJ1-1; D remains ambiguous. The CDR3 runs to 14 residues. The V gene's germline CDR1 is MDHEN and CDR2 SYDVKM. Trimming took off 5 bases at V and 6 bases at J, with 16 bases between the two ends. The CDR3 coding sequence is TGTGCCAGCAGTACAATATCAGTGCGGGCTGAAGCTTTCTTT. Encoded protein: CASSTISVRAEAFF.

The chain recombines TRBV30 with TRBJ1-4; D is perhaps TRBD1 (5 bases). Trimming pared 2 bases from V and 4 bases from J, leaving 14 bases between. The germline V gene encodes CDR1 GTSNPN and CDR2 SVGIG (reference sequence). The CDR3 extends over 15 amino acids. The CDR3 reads CAWSSDNQYNEKLFF. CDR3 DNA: TGTGCCTGGAGTTCGGACAACCAATATAATGAAAAACTGTTTTTT.

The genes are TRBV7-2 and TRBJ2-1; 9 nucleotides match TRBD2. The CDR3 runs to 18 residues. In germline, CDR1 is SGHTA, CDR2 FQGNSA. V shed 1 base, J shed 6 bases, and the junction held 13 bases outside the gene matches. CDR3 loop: CASSLEAWGGRGGNEQFF. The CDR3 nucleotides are TGTGCCAGCAGCTTAGAGGCCTGGGGCGGGAGGGGTGGCAATGAGCAGTTCTTC. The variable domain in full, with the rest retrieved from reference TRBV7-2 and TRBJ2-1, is GAGVSQSPSNKVTEKGKDVELRCDPISGHTALYWYRQSLGQGLEFLIYFQGNSAPDKSGLPSDRFSAERTGGSVSTLTIQRTQQEDSAVYLCASSLEAWGGRGGNEQFFGPGTRLTVL.

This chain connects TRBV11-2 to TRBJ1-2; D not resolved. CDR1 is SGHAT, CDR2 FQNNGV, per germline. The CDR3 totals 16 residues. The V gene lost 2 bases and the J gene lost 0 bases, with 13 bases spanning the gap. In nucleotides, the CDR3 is TGTGCCAGCAGCTTACGTCCCAGTGGCACTAACTATGGCTACACCTTC. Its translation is CASSLRPSGTNYGYTF.

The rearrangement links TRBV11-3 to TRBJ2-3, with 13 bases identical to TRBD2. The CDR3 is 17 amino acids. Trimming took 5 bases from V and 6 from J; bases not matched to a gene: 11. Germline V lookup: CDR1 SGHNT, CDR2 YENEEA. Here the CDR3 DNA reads TGTGCCAGCAGCGGACCGGGACTAGCGGGAAAATATGATACGCAGTATTTT. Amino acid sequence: CASSGPGLAGKYDTQYF. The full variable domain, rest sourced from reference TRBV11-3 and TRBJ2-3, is EAGVVQSPRYKIIEKKQPVAFWCNPISGHNTLYWYLQNLGQGPELLIRYENEEAVDDSQLPKDRFSAERLKGVDSTLKIQPAELGDSAVYLCASSGPGLAGKYDTQYFGPGTRLTVL.

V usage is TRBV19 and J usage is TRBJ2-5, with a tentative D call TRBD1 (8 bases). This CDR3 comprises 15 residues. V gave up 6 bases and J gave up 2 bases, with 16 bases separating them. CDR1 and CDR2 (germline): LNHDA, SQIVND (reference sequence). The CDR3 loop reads CASSERGDRQETQYF. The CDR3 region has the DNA TGTGCCAGTAGCGAACGGGGGGACAGGCAAGAGACCCAGTACTTC.